This TCR beta chain was identified in a study of blood T cell repertoires in COVID-19. For the study at large: Samples came from the United States, Italy and Spain, spanning acute and convalescent COVID-19. Sources were T cells, B-cell-depleted T cells, or PBMCs; the material itself was cDNA or gDNA.

The data were produced by immunoSEQ multiplex PCR, yet TCRdb's version contains in-frame clones alone and is incomplete. This repertoire shows roughly 300,000 clones, 83% found once; its top ten account for 8.5% to 9.5%. The CDR3 spans 20 residues. V lost 5 bases to trimming and J lost 4 bases; unmatched junction nucleotides: 19. Germline V gene sequence: CDR1 MNHEY, CDR2 SVGEGT. This chain connects TRBV6-2 or TRBV6-3 to TRBJ2-2; 10 nucleotides agree with TRBD2. The sample comprised peripheral blood. The TCR comes from a woman in her fifties or sixties who had recovered from COVID-19. CDR3 amino acids: CASSPIPGTSVLKSTGELFF. In DNA form, the CDR3 reads TGTGCCAGCAGTCCCATACCCGGGACTAGCGTGTTAAAGTCCACCGGGGAGCTGTTTTTT.